The TCR beta chain described here comes from a study of glioma-infiltrating T cells after dendritic cell vaccination. Study summary: Treatment, given 2003 to 2012, was autologous tumor lysate-pulsed dendritic cell vaccination.

Time point given: after dendritic cell vaccination, including at tumor progression/relapse. None of the glioblastoma patients had an isocitrate dehydrogenase mutation. Sequenced by immunoSEQ multiplex PCR; TCRdb stores in-frame clones only, minus some. The sample has more than 75,000 clones, 80% to 85% seen once; the top ten hold around 7%. Germline values: CDR1 SGHTS, CDR2 YDEGEE. The CDR3 length is 17 residues. V was pared by 4 bases and J by 2 bases, with 12 bases of the junction left unmatched. The receptor's source is a human donor with glioblastoma. Here the sequenced sample was blood, taken after dendritic cell vaccination. The gene calls are TRBV5-8 and TRBJ1-5; 7 bases map to TRBD1. The CDR3 loop is CASSGLTGTAGNQPQHF. As DNA, the CDR3 is TGTGCCAGCAGCGGACTTACCGGGACAGCGGGCAATCAGCCCCAGCATTTT.